A selection of T cell receptor beta chains follows, all from one sample in a study of shared clonotypes between healthy human individuals. TCRdb keeps only in-frame clones here, not all; method: immunoSEQ multiplex PCR. The sample lists about 2,100,000 clones; more than 85% were seen once. The sample consisted of naive CD8+ T cells from PBMCs. Source of these receptors: a man younger than 35 in good health. Some clones in this sample may be carry-over from other donors' samples. Both conserved end residues are part of each CDR3. Each record gives: J gene, D gene, V gene, clone size, CDR3 protein, CDR3 DNA. A D gene is named only where the DNA matches it firmly. Clone size is shown for a subset of rows, as once, few, many or a class of expanded clone.

J gene: TRBJ1-4
D gene: TRBD1
V gene: TRBV7-9
clone size: -
CDR3 protein: CASSRGQGKEKLFF
CDR3 DNA: TGTGCCAGCAGCCGGGGACAGGGCAAGGAAAAACTGTTTTTT

J gene: TRBJ1-1
D gene: TRBD1
V gene: TRBV2
clone size: once
CDR3 protein: CASSEAQIRGTGENTEAFF
CDR3 DNA: TGTGCCAGCAGTGAAGCACAAATCCGAGGGACAGGGGAGAACACTGAAGCTTTCTTT

J gene: TRBJ1-2
D gene: -
V gene: TRBV16
clone size: -
CDR3 protein: CASSQSKGPYGYTF
CDR3 DNA: TGTGCCAGCAGCCAATCGAAAGGACCCTATGGCTACACCTTC

J gene: TRBJ2-5
D gene: TRBD1
V gene: TRBV28
clone size: -
CDR3 protein: CASSPDLDRDETQYF
CDR3 DNA: TGTGCCAGCAGTCCCGACCTTGACAGGGATGAGACCCAGTACTTC

J gene: TRBJ2-2
D gene: -
V gene: TRBV4-1
clone size: -
CDR3 protein: CASSQVSRIKNTGELFF
CDR3 DNA: TGCGCCAGCAGCCAAGTTTCCAGAATCAAGAACACCGGGGAGCTGTTTTTT

J gene: TRBJ2-7
D gene: TRBD2
V gene: TRBV7-9
clone size: once
CDR3 protein: CASSKGGRVGTYEQYF
CDR3 DNA: TGTGCCAGCAGCAAAGGCGGGAGAGTCGGGACCTACGAGCAGTACTTC

J gene: TRBJ2-7
D gene: TRBD1
V gene: TRBV27
clone size: -
CDR3 protein: CASSFGTGFWYF
CDR3 DNA: TGTGCCAGCAGCTTCGGGACAGGCTTTTGGTACTTC

J gene: TRBJ1-4
D gene: -
V gene: TRBV4-3
clone size: -
CDR3 protein: CASSQDRTNEKLFF
CDR3 DNA: TGCGCCAGCAGCCAAGATCGCACAAACGAAAAACTGTTTTTT

J gene: TRBJ1-5
D gene: TRBD1
V gene: TRBV4-1
clone size: -
CDR3 protein: CASSQPVKGGARPQPQHF
CDR3 DNA: TGCGCCAGCAGCCAGCCAGTAAAAGGGGGCGCGAGGCCTCAGCCCCAGCATTTT

J gene: TRBJ2-7
D gene: -
V gene: TRBV27
clone size: -
CDR3 protein: CASSSWDQYEQYF
CDR3 DNA: TGTGCCAGCAGTTCTTGGGACCAGTACGAGCAGTACTTC

J gene: TRBJ1-1
D gene: -
V gene: TRBV7-9
clone size: -
CDR3 protein: CASSYLNTEAFF
CDR3 DNA: TGTGCCAGCAGCTATTTAAACACTGAAGCTTTCTTT

J gene: TRBJ2-1
D gene: TRBD2
V gene: TRBV5-1
clone size: -
CDR3 protein: CASSLHGTSGSLDNEQFF
CDR3 DNA: TGCGCCAGCAGCTTGCATGGGACTAGCGGGAGTCTGGACAATGAGCAGTTCTTC

J gene: TRBJ2-1
D gene: TRBD2
V gene: TRBV10-2
clone size: -
CDR3 protein: CASRGTSGGSPYNEQFF
CDR3 DNA: TGCGCCAGCAGGGGGACTAGCGGGGGGAGTCCCTACAATGAGCAGTTCTTC

J gene: TRBJ2-7
D gene: -
V gene: TRBV9
clone size: -
CDR3 protein: CASSVAWRTPYEQYF
CDR3 DNA: TGTGCCAGCAGCGTAGCCTGGCGGACCCCCTACGAGCAGTACTTC

J gene: TRBJ2-2
D gene: TRBD1
V gene: TRBV15
clone size: -
CDR3 protein: CATSPRTGPTGELFF
CDR3 DNA: TGTGCCACCAGCCCGCGGACAGGGCCCACCGGGGAGCTGTTTTTT

J gene: TRBJ2-1
D gene: -
V gene: TRBV12-5
clone size: -
CDR3 protein: CASGGDYPGSNEQFF
CDR3 DNA: TGTGCTAGTGGGGGGGATTATCCAGGGTCCAATGAGCAGTTCTTC

J gene: TRBJ2-7
D gene: -
V gene: TRBV6-5
clone size: -
CDR3 protein: CASSYSRRSHEQYF
CDR3 DNA: TGTGCCAGCAGTTACTCGCGCAGGTCCCACGAGCAGTACTTC

J gene: TRBJ2-7
D gene: -
V gene: TRBV28
clone size: -
CDR3 protein: CASSSRGGPEQYF
CDR3 DNA: TGTGCCAGCAGTTCCCGAGGGGGTCCCGAGCAGTACTTC

J gene: TRBJ2-2
D gene: TRBD2
V gene: TRBV19
clone size: -
CDR3 protein: CASSMVAGDRTGELFF
CDR3 DNA: TGTGCCAGTAGTATGGTCGCGGGAGATCGCACCGGGGAGCTGTTTTTT

J gene: TRBJ2-2
D gene: -
V gene: TRBV27
clone size: -
CDR3 protein: CASSSGKDGELFF
CDR3 DNA: TGTGCCAGCAGTTCCGGGAAGGACGGGGAGCTGTTTTTT

J gene: TRBJ2-1
D gene: -
V gene: TRBV15
clone size: once
CDR3 protein: CATSREAWGEHSYNEQFF
CDR3 DNA: TGTGCCACCAGCAGAGAGGCTTGGGGGGAGCATTCCTACAATGAGCAGTTCTTC

J gene: TRBJ2-7
D gene: -
V gene: TRBV7-9
clone size: few
CDR3 protein: CASENPGDFYEQYF
CDR3 DNA: TGTGCCAGCGAAAACCCCGGGGACTTCTACGAGCAGTACTTC